Presented here are 32 T cell receptor beta chains from one specimen sequenced in a study of T cells in Graves' hyperthyroidism and ophthalmopathy. The investigators amplified TCR beta CDR3 regions from RNA transcripts. First-round RT-PCR with HTBI primers amplified the TCR CDR3 region. TCRdb recomputed calls from the multiplex PCR reads with MiXCR, one row per CDR3 protein. The table lists about 300,000 distinct CDR3 sequences, 15% to 20% of them singletons. The sample taken for sequencing was blood. These receptors were taken from a man aged 45 to 65 with Graves' ophthalmopathy.

V is TRBV11-2 and J is TRBJ2-1; 7 bases line up with TRBD2. Trimming at V came to 7 bases and at J to 14 bases, leaving 8 bases not matched to a gene. Germline V lookup: CDR1 SGHAT, CDR2 FQNNGV. The CDR3 loop spans 11 amino acids. The CDR3 loop reads CASTGGGLKFF. Here the CDR3 DNA reads TGTGCCAGCACAGGCGGGGGACTAAAGTTCTTC.

This chain joins TRBV6-1 and TRBJ1-1, with 8 bases identical to TRBD1. The CDR3 consists of 15 residues. CDR1 MNHNS and CDR2 SASEGT come from the germline V gene. The junction had 11 bases not matched to a gene; V was cut back by 5 bases and J by 6 bases. The CDR3 bases are TGTGCCAGCAGTCTACCTACAGGGGGGATTTCTGAAGCTTTCTTT. It yields the protein CASSLPTGGISEAFF.

The chain employs TRBV20-1 and TRBJ2-7; 11 bases are a match to TRBD1. V lost 3 bases and J lost 6; bases outside the gene matches: 10. This CDR3 region has 15 residues. Germline-derived CDR1 and CDR2 are DFQATT and SNEGSKA (reference sequence). CDR3: CSASFPGTGGFEQYF. CDR3 nucleotides: TGCAGTGCTAGTTTTCCCGGGACAGGGGGGTTCGAGCAGTACTTC.

This clonotype was found many times. The chain has TRBV11-2 and TRBJ2-3, with D unclear. Germline loops: CDR1 SGHAT, CDR2 FQNNGV. V lost 1 base and J 0 bases, leaving 8 bases between the germline ends. The CDR3 spans 15 residues. The CDR3 nucleotides read TGTGCCAGCAGCTTAGTAGGAGTAAGCACAGATACGCAGTATTTT. It specifies CASSLVGVSTDTQYF.

This clonotype was observed a handful of times. In this CDR3 the conserved last residue, phenylalanine or tryptophan, is missing, so a read error is likely. This chain joins TRBV7-2 and TRBJ1-3, with D unresolved. The CDR3 consists of 12 residues. Germline-derived CDR1 and CDR2 are SGHTA and FQGNSA. V shed 2 bases and J shed 1 base, with 0 bases lying between them. CDR3 amino acids: CASSLSGNTIYL. The CDR3 nucleotides are TGTGCCAGCAGCTTATCTGGAAACACCATATATCTT.

Turning to this clonotype: An end of the junction does not agree with germline; a read error may underlie this. The chain combines TRBV3-1 with TRBJ1-3; tentatively, D is TRBD1 (5 bases). CDR1 LGHDT and CDR2 YNNKEL come from the germline V gene (reference sequence). This CDR3 is built from 15 residues. The CDR3 here is CTSSQGQSSGNTIYF. DNA for the CDR3: TGTACCAGCAGCCAAGGACAAAGCTCTGGAAACACCATATATTTT.

This clonotype was found a few times. The rearrangement joins TRBV28 to TRBJ2-1; TRBD2 matches 8 bases. The CDR3 extends over 15 amino acids. Unmatched junction bases numbered 6, after V lost 5 bases and J lost 3 bases. The germline V gene has CDR1 MDHEN and CDR2 SYDVKM. The CDR3 bases are TGTGCCAGCAGTGGGCTGACTAGCGTCTACAATGAGCAGTTCTTC. Translating gives CASSGLTSVYNEQFF.

The V gene is TRBV10-2, the J gene TRBJ2-2; TRBD2 agrees at 14 bases. CDR1 and CDR2 (germline): WSHSY, SAAADI. The CDR3 loop spans 17 amino acids. Germline trimming cut 4 bases from V and 5 bases from J; bases unmatched to any gene: 6. CDR3 sequence reads: CASSAAGTSGSTGELFF. DNA for the CDR3: TGCGCCAGCAGTGCGGCCGGGACTAGCGGGAGTACCGGGGAGCTGTTTTTT.

The CDR3 sequence is CSVVGDLAKNIQYF. CDR3 DNA sequence: TGCAGCGTTGTTGGCGACTTAGCCAAAAACATTCAGTACTTC. V gene TRBV29-1 combines with J gene TRBJ2-4; D call uncertain. This CDR3 comprises 14 residues. Per the germline V gene, CDR1 is SQVTM and CDR2 is ANQGSEA. Trimming cost V 4 bases and J 0 bases, with 10 bases left between them. The variable domain in full, completed from reference TRBV29-1 and TRBJ2-4, reads SAVISQKPSRDICQRGTSLTIQCQVDSQVTMMFWYRQQPGQSLTLIATANQGSEATYESGFVIDKFPISRPNLTFSTLTVSNMSPEDSSIYLCSVVGDLAKNIQYFGAGTRLSVL.

This clonotype was recorded many times. The chain employs TRBV7-3 and TRBJ2-7, with D maybe TRBD2 (6 bases). The CDR3 has 13 residues. V was pared by 5 bases and J by 3 bases, with 11 bases between. Germline lookup yields CDR1 SGHTA and CDR2 FQGTGA. The CDR3 reads CASSPGLRYEQYF. The CDR3 DNA is TGTGCCAGCAGCCCTGGACTACGCTACGAGCAGTACTTC.

This chain links TRBV2 with TRBJ2-7; perhaps D is TRBD1 or TRBD2 (6 bases each). CDR3 length equals 18 residues. V shed 6 bases and J shed 0 bases, with 24 bases lying between them. Looked up from germline, CDR1 is SNHLY and CDR2 is FYNNEI. CDR3: CASSQRGAGLGTSYEQYF. CDR3 coding DNA: TGTGCCAGCAGCCAAAGGGGGGCCGGGCTTGGGACCTCCTACGAGCAGTACTTC.

At least ten counts were recorded for this clonotype. The chain joins TRBV20-1 to TRBJ2-7; 11 bases line up with TRBD2. The length of the CDR3 is 14 residues. Losses at the gene ends were 5 bases for V and 6 bases for J; bases not matched to a gene: 9. Germline V CDR1 and CDR2: DFQATT, SNEGSKA (reference sequence). CDR3 amino acids: CSAPLAGGGPEQYF. The DNA of the CDR3 is TGCAGTGCTCCTTTAGCGGGAGGGGGACCCGAGCAGTACTTC.

This clonotype was picked up many times. V usage is TRBV28 and J usage is TRBJ2-7; 10 nucleotides line up with TRBD1. Trimming at V came to 6 bases and at J to 3 bases, leaving 8 bases not matched to a gene. Germline lookup yields CDR1 MDHEN and CDR2 SYDVKM. The CDR3 runs 15 residues. Written as DNA, the CDR3 is TGTGCCAGCAGATTGGGACAGGGGTTGAGCTACGAGCAGTACTTC. This encodes CASRLGQGLSYEQYF.

This chain links TRBV20-1 with TRBJ2-5; 8 nucleotides agree with TRBD1. Germline V gene lookup returns CDR1 DFQATT and CDR2 SNEGSKA (reference sequence). The CDR3 loop spans 14 amino acids. Trimming removed 5 bases from V and 1 base from J; junction bases left unmatched: 6. CDR3 in DNA: TGCAGTGCTCACAGGGGGGCTCTCCAAGAGACCCAGTACTTC. Protein: CSAHRGALQETQYF.

This clonotype appeared once. The rearrangement joins TRBV7-3 to TRBJ1-6; D remains ambiguous. Between the trimmed V and J ends, which lost 8 bases and 7 bases, there was a span of 15 bases. This CDR3 has 14 amino acids. From germline, CDR1 is SGHTA and CDR2 FQGTGA. CDR3 sequence: CASGLGRVNSPLHF. CDR3 nucleotides: TGTGCCAGCGGGTTGGGCAGAGTGAATTCACCCCTCCACTTT.

Ten or more counts support this clonotype. The CDR3 sequence: CASREGDTEAFF. The CDR3 nucleotides are TGCGCCAGCAGAGAGGGTGACACTGAAGCTTTCTTT. The chain combines TRBV5-1 with TRBJ1-1; no definite D call. Germline V gene sequence: CDR1 SGHRS, CDR2 YFSETQ. The CDR3 sequence is 12 residues long. The V gene lost 5 bases and the J gene lost 3 bases, with 8 bases spanning the gap.

Comment on this clonotype: The junction shows a germline mismatch at one end, possibly a read error. CDR3 loop: CASSLGTGILGYAF. The CDR3 coding sequence is TGTGCCAGCAGTTTAGGGACAGGGATTCTGGGCTACGCCTTC. This chain joins TRBV27 and TRBJ1-2, with 9 bases identical to TRBD1. The CDR3 spans 14 residues. Looked up from germline, CDR1 is MNHEY and CDR2 is SMNVEV (reference sequence).

As to this clonotype: A read error is possible here, since a much larger clone lies one base away. The V gene is TRBV2, the J gene TRBJ2-7; maybe TRBD2 (7 bases). Germline CDR1 SNHLY, CDR2 FYNNEI. This CDR3 is built from 12 residues. The CDR3 DNA reads TGTGCCAGCATTGAGGGGGGGAGTGAGCAGCACTTC. Translating gives CASIEGGSEQHF. The full variable domain, with the rest looked up from reference TRBV2 and TRBJ2-7, is EPEVTQTPSHQVTQMGQEVILRCVPISNHLYFYWYRQILGQKVEFLVSFYNNEISEKSEIFDDQFSVERPDGSNFTLKIRSTKLEDSAMYFCASIEGGSEQHFGPGTRLTVT.

Comments on this clonotype: This clone may be a read error of a much larger clone one base away. The final CDR3 position lacks the conserved phenylalanine or tryptophan, pointing to a likely read error. The rearrangement links TRBV19 to TRBJ1-5; D possibly corresponds to TRBD1 (5 bases). From germline, CDR1 is LNHDA and CDR2 SQIVND (reference sequence). The V end was cut by 10 bases, the J end by 6 bases, with 19 bases between. This CDR3 has 14 residues. CDR3 DNA sequence: TGTGCCACCCACACGGGGGGAGGCGGTCAGCCCCAGCATCTT. It is translated as CATHTGGGGQPQHL.

In the case of this clonotype: This could be a read error, since a much larger clone is one nucleotide away. The chain recombines TRBV6-1 with TRBJ1-1; tentative D call: TRBD1 (5 bases). Germline V lookup: CDR1 MNHNS, CDR2 SASEGT. This CDR3 contains 14 residues. V shed 3 bases and J shed 1 base, with 9 bases lying between them. CDR3 nucleotides: TGTGCCAGCAGTGATGGGACGCGGAACACTGAAGCTTTCTTT. As protein: CASSDGTRNTEAFF.

The table lists this clonotype with many counts. This sequence joins TRBV20-1 and TRBJ2-1; no clear D gene. V lost 3 bases to trimming and J lost 4 bases, with 16 bases between them. The germline CDR1 and CDR2 sequences are DFQATT and SNEGSKA (reference sequence). The CDR3 sequence is 15 residues long. The CDR3 bases are TGCAGTGCTAGTCTATCGGGCCTCGGGTACAATGAGCAGTTCTTC. It is translated as CSASLSGLGYNEQFF.

A single count supports this clonotype. This may arise from a read error, as a much more abundant clone is one base away. The V call is TRBV20-1, the J call TRBJ2-5; D might be TRBD2 (6 bases). The CDR3 loop spans 15 amino acids. The germline V and J ends were trimmed by 0 bases and 9 bases, with 20 bases remaining between them. In germline, CDR1 is DFQATT, CDR2 SNEGSKA (reference sequence). In nucleotides, the CDR3 is TGCAGTGCTAGAGAGGAGGGGTACCAGGCTTGGGCCCAGTACTTC. Protein product: CSAREEGYQAWAQYF.

This clonotype was counted between two and nine times. The genes are TRBV24-1 and TRBJ2-1, with D unclear. The CDR3 loop spans 13 amino acids. Germline V gene lookup returns CDR1 KGHDR and CDR2 SFDVKD. Trimming removed 12 bases at V and 8 bases at J, with 19 bases between. This CDR3 is CAVQTRARDEQFF. DNA for the CDR3: TGTGCCGTCCAGACGCGAGCTCGCGATGAGCAGTTCTTC.

This clonotype was recorded a few times. CDR3 residues: CASSSQRGSGANVLTF. The CDR3, as DNA: TGTGCCAGCAGCTCCCAGAGGGGTTCTGGGGCCAACGTCCTGACTTTC. This chain joins TRBV7-3 and TRBJ2-6; tentatively, D is TRBD1 or TRBD2 (5 bases each). V was shortened by 4 bases and J by 1 base, with 11 bases between the two germline ends. The CDR3 totals 16 residues. From germline, CDR1 is SGHTA and CDR2 FQGTGA.

Here the CDR3 DNA reads TGTGCCAGCAGTTACTCGAGGGACAGGGCGGGTAGAATATACAATGAGCAGTTCTTC. Translating gives CASSYSRDRAGRIYNEQFF. This chain uses TRBV6-5 with TRBJ2-1, with 9 nucleotides matching TRBD1. The CDR3 is made up of 19 amino acids. Germline lookup yields CDR1 MNHEY and CDR2 SVGAGI. V trimming: 0 bases; J trimming: 4 bases; junction bases outside the gene matches: 13.

This clonotype appeared a few times. The chain links TRBV20-1 to TRBJ1-2, with unresolved D. The CDR3 has 12 amino acids. The V end lost 6 bases, the J end lost 2 bases, and 10 bases lay between the germline ends. From germline, CDR1 is DFQATT and CDR2 SNEGSKA (reference sequence). This CDR3 is CSASVVNYGYTF. The CDR3, as DNA: TGCAGTGCGTCGGTAGTCAACTATGGCTACACCTTC.

This rearrangement joins TRBV30 to TRBJ2-1, with 16 positions matching TRBD2. The germline V gene encodes CDR1 GTSNPN and CDR2 SVGIG (reference sequence). The trim removed 3 bases at V and 1 base at J, leaving 3 bases unmatched. The CDR3 sequence is 17 residues long. The CDR3 DNA follows: TGTGCCTGGAGGGGGACTAGCGGGAGGGGATCCTACAATGAGCAGTTCTTC. Translated, it gives CAWRGTSGRGSYNEQFF. Combining the CDR3 with reference TRBV30 and TRBJ2-1 gives the whole variable domain SQTIHQWPATLVQPVGSPLSLECTVEGTSNPNLYWYRQAAGRGLQLLFYSVGIGQISSEVPQNLSASRPQDRQFILSSKKLLLSDSGFYLCAWRGTSGRGSYNEQFFGPGTRLTVL.

This clonotype was detected a few times. The CDR3 nucleotides read TGTGCCACCAGTGTCAATAGCAATCAGCCCCAGCATTTT. Its protein product is CATSVNSNQPQHF. The rearrangement joins TRBV24-1 to TRBJ1-5; D gene ambiguous. Trimming stripped 5 bases from V and 0 bases from J, with 4 bases between. CDR3 length: 13 amino acids. In germline, CDR1 is KGHDR, CDR2 SFDVKD.

The chain employs TRBV6-2 or TRBV6-3 and TRBJ1-5; the D is unclear. V lost 8 bases and J 0 bases, leaving 8 bases between the germline ends. CDR1 MNHEY and CDR2 SVGEGT come from the germline V gene. The CDR3 runs 13 residues. CDR3 in amino acids: CASDQDSNQPQHF. DNA for the CDR3: TGTGCCAGCGACCAGGATAGCAATCAGCCCCAGCATTTT.

CDR3 nucleotides: TGTGCCAGCAGCTTAGGTGAGACGGGAGGGCCCTACGAGCAGTACTTC. Its translation is CASSLGETGGPYEQYF. The chain links TRBV13 to TRBJ2-7; 8 bases are shared with TRBD2. The germline V gene encodes CDR1 PRHDT and CDR2 FYEKMQ (reference sequence). J was trimmed by 2 bases and V by 0 bases; bases with no gene match: 6. This CDR3 is built from 16 residues.

This clonotype was observed a few times. DNA of the CDR3: TGTGCCAGCAGCAAGACTAGCGGGAGCTCAGATACGCAGTATTTT. Translating it yields CASSKTSGSSDTQYF. This chain connects TRBV28 to TRBJ2-3, with 12 bases identical to TRBD2. Germline V CDR1 and CDR2: MDHEN, SYDVKM. This CDR3 is 15 amino acids long. The trim removed 6 bases at V and 4 bases at J, leaving 5 bases unmatched. The full variable domain, in which reference TRBV28 and TRBJ2-3 provide the parts outside the CDR3, is DVKVTQSSRYLVKRTGEKVFLECVQDMDHENMFWYRQDPGLGLRLIYFSYDVKMKEKGDIPEGYSVSREKKERFSLILESASTNQTSMYLCASSKTSGSSDTQYFGPGTRLTVL.

This clonotype was seen repeatedly, ten times or more. V and J are TRBV30 and TRBJ1-1, with 10 bases lining up with TRBD1. CDR1 and CDR2 from the germline V gene are GTSNPN and SVGIG (reference sequence). The CDR3 has 13 amino acids. V lost 8 bases to trimming and J lost 5 bases; unmatched junction nucleotides: 8. CDR3 sequence reads: CAGQGDRATEAFF. CDR3 DNA: TGTGCCGGACAGGGGGACAGGGCTACTGAAGCTTTCTTT.